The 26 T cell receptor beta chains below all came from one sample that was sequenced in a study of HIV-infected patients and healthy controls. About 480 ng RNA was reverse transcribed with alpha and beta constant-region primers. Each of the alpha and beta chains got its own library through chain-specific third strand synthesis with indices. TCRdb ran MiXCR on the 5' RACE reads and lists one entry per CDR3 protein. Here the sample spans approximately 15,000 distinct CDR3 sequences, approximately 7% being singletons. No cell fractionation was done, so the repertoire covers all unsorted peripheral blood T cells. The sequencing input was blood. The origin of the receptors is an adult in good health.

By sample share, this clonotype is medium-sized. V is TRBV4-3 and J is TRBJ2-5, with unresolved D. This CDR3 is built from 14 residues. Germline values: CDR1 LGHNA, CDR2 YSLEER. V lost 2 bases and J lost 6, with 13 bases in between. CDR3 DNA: TGCGCCAGCAGCCAACGTCCGGAAGGGCAGACCCAGTACTTC. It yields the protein CASSQRPEGQTQYF.

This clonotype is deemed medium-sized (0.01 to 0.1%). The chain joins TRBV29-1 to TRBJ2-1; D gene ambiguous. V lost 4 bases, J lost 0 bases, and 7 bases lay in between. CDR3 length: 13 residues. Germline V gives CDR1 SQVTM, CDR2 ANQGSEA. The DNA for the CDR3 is TGCAGCGTTGGTCTAAGCTCCTACAATGAGCAGTTCTTC. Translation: CSVGLSSYNEQFF.

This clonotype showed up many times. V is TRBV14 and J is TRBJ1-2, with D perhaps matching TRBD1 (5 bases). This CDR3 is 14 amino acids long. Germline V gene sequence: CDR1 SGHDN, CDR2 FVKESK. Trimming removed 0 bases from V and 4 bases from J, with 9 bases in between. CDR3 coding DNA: TGTGCCAGCAGCCAAGATGTGACAGCCTATGGCTACACCTTC. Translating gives CASSQDVTAYGYTF.

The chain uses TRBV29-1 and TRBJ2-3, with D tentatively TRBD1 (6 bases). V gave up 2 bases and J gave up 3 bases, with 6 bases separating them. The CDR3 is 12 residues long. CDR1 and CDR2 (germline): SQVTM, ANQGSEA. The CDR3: CSVETGTDTQYF. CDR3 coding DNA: TGCAGCGTTGAAACAGGGACAGATACGCAGTATTTT.

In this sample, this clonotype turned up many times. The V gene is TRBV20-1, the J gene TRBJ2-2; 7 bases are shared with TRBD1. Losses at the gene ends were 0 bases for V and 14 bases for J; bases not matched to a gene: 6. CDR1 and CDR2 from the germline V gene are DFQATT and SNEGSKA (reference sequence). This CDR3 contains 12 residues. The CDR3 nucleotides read TGCAGTGCTAGAGATGAGGGGGCTTCTCTGTTTTTT. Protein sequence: CSARDEGASLFF.

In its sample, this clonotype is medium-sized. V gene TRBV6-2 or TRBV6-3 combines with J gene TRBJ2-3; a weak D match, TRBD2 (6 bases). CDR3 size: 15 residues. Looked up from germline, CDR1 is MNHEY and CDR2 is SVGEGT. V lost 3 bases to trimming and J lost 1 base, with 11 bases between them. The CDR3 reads CASSYSGDGTDTQYF. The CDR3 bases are TGTGCCAGCAGTTATTCGGGAGACGGCACAGATACGCAGTATTTT.

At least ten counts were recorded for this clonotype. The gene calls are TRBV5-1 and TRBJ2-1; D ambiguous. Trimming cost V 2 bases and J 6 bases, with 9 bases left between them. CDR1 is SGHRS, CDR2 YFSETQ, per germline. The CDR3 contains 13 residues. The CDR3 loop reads CASSLAPGNEQFF. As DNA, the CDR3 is TGCGCCAGCAGCTTAGCCCCAGGCAATGAGCAGTTCTTC.

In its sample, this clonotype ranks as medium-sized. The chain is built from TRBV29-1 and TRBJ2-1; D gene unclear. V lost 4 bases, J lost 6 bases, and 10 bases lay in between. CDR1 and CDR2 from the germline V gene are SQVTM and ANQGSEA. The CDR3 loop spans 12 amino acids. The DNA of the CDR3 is TGCAGCGTTGCCCCTCCACGCAATGAGCAGTTCTTC. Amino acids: CSVAPPRNEQFF.

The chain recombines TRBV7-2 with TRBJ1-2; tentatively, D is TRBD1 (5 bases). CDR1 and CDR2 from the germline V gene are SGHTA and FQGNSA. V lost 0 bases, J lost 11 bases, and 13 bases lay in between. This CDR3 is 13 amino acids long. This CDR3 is CASSLAGQGVYTF. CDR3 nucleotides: TGTGCCAGCAGCTTAGCTGGCCAGGGTGTTTACACCTTC.

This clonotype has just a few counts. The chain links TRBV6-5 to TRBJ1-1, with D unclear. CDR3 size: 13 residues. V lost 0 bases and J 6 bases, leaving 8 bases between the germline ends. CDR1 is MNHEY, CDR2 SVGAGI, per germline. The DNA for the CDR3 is TGTGCCAGCAGTTACTCCGGAGACGCTGAAGCTTTCTTT. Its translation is CASSYSGDAEAFF.

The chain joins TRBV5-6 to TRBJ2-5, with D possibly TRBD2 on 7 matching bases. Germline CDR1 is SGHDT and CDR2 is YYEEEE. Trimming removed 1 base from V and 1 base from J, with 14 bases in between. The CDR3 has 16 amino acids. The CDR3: CASSLYSGGTQETQYF. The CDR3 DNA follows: TGTGCCAGCAGCTTGTACTCGGGGGGCACCCAAGAGACCCAGTACTTC.

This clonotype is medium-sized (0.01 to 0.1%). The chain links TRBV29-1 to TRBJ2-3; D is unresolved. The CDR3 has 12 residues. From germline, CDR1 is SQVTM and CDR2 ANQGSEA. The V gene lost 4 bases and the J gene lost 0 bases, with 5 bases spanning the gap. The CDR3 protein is CSVAFSTDTQYF. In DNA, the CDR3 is TGCAGCGTTGCTTTTAGCACAGATACGCAGTATTTT.

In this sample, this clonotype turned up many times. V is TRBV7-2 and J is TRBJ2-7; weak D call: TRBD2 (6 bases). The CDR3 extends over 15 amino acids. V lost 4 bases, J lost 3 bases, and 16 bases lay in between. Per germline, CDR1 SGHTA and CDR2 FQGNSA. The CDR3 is CASSSGVGLFYEQYF. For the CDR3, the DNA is TGTGCCAGCAGCTCGGGAGTGGGCCTTTTCTACGAGCAGTACTTC.

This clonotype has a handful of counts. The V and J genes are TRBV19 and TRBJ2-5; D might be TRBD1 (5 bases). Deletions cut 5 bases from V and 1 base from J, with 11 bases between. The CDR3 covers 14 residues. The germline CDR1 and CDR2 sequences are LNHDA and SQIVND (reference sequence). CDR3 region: CASSSPGIQETQYF. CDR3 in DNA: TGTGCCAGTAGTTCCCCAGGGATCCAAGAGACCCAGTACTTC.

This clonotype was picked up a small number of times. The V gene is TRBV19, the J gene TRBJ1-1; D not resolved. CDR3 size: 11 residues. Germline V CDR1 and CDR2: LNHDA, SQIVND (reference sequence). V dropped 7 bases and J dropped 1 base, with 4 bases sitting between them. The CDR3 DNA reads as TGTGCCAGTATCCAGAACACTGAAGCTTTCTTT. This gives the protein CASIQNTEAFF.

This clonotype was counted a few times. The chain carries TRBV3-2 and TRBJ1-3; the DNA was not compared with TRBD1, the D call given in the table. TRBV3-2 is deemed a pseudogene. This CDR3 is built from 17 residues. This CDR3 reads CASSQGSQGSSGNTIYF. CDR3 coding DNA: TGTGCCAGCAGCCAAGGAAGCCAGGGGAGCTCTGGAAACACCATATATTTT.

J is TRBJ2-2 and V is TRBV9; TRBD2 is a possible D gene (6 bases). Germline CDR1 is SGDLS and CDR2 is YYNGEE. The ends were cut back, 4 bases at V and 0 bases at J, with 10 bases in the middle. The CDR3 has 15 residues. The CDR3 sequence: CASSTGGANTGELFF. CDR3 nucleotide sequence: TGTGCCAGCAGCACCGGGGGAGCGAACACCGGGGAGCTGTTTTTT.

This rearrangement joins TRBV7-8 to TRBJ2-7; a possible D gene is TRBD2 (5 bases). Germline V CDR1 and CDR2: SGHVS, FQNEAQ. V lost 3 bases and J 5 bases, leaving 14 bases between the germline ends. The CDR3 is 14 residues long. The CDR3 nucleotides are TGTGCCAGCAGCTTTGTAGCATGGAGGAACGAGCAGTACTTC. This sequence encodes CASSFVAWRNEQYF. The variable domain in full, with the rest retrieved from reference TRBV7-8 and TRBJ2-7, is GAGVSQSPRYKVAKRGQDVALRCDPISGHVSLFWYQQALGQGPEFLTYFQNEAQLDKSGLPSDRFFAERPEGSVSTLKIQRTQQEDSAVYLCASSFVAWRNEQYFGPGTRLTVT.

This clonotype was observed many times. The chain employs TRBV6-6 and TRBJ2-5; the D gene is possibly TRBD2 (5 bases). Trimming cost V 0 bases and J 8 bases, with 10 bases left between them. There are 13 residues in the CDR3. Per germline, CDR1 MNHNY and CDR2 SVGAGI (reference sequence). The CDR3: CASSYSLGVTQYF. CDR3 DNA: TGTGCCAGCAGTTACTCTTTGGGAGTCACCCAGTACTTC.

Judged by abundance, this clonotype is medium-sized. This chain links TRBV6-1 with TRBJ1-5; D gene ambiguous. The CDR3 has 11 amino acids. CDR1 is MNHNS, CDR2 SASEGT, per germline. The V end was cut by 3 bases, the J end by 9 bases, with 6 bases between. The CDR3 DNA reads TGTGCCAGCAGTGAGGTCGGGCCCCAGCATTTT. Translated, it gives CASSEVGPQHF.

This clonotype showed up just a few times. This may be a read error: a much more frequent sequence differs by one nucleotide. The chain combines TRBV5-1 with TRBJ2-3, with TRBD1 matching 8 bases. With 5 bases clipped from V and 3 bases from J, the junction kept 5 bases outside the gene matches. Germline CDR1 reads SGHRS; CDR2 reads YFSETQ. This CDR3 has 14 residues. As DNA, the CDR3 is TGCGCCAGCAGAAACCAGGGGGCGACAGATACGCAGTATTTT. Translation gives CASRNQGATDTQYF.

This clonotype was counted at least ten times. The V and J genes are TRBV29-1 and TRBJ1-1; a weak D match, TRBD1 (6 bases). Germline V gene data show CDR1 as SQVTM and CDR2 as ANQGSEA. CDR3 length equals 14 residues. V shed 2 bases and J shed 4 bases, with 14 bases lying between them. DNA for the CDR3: TGCAGCGTTGAAAGGGAGGGGGTGGGCACTGAAGCTTTCTTT. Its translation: CSVEREGVGTEAFF.

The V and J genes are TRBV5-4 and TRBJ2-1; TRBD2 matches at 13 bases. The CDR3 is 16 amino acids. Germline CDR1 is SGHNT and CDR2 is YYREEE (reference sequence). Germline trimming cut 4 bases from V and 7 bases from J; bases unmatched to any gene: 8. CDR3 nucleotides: TGTGCCAGCAGCCAGACCGGGACTAGCGGGATTAATGAGCAGTTCTTC. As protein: CASSQTGTSGINEQFF.

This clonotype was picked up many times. CDR3 nucleotides: TGTGCCAGCAGCCCCACTAGCGGGAGGTTCTACGAGCAGTACTTC. Translated, it gives CASSPTSGRFYEQYF. J is TRBJ2-7 and V is TRBV7-8, with 12 bases that match TRBD2. In germline, CDR1 is SGHVS, CDR2 FQNEAQ. The trim removed 5 bases at V and 3 bases at J, leaving 5 bases unmatched. This CDR3 region has 15 residues.

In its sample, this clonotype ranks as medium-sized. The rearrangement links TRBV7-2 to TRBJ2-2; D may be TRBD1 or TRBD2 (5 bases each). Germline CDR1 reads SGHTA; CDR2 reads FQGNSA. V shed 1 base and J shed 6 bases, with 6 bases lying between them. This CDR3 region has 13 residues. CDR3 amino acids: CASSLVGPGELFF. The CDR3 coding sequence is TGTGCCAGCAGCTTAGTGGGACCCGGGGAGCTGTTTTTT.

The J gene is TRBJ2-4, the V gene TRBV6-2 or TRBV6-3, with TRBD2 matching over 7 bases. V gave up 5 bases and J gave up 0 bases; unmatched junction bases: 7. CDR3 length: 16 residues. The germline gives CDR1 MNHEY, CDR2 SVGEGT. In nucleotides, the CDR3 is TGTGCCAGCAGTGACAGACTAGCAGTAGCCAAAAACATTCAGTACTTC. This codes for CASSDRLAVAKNIQYF.